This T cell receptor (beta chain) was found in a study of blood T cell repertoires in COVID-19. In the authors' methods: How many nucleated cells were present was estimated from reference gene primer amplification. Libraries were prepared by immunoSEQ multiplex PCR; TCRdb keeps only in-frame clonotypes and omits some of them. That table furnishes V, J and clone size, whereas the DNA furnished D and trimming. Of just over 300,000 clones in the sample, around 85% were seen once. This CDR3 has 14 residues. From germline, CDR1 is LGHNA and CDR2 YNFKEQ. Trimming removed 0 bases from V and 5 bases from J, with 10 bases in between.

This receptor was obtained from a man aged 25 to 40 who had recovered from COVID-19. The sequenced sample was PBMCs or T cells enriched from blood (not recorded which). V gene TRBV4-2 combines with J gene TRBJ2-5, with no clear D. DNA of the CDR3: TGTGCCAGCAGCCAAGATCTATATTCGGAGACCCAGTACTTC. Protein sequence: CASSQDLYSETQYF.